This T cell receptor beta chain was obtained from a study of post-analysis software for immune sequencing data. Across the whole study: Progressive-relapsing, secondary progressive and relapsing-remitting multiple sclerosis were among the disease courses included.

Every TCR beta cDNA library bore unique molecular identifiers. The source material, about 0.95 to 11 million T cells, gave rise to about 490,000 cDNA molecules. TCRdb reprocessed the PCR reads via MiXCR and lists one record per CDR3 protein. The profile shows some 500,000 distinct CDR3 sequences, around 40% of them singletons. The CDR3 length is 13 residues. Germline lookup yields CDR1 MNHEY and CDR2 SVGAGI. As concerns this clonotype: What it recognizes is unknown.

Broader study findings: Pronounced co-clustering by F measure was evident among identically batched samples. Controls had significantly higher normalized Chao1 diversity than multiple sclerosis patients. There were roughly 5 TRBV segments more frequent in patients than controls, and TRBV5-6, TRBV5-1 and TRBV20-1 were among them.

The sample taken for sequencing was blood. V gene TRBV6-5 combines with J gene TRBJ2-5; possibly TRBD1 or TRBD2 for D (5 bases each). The J call may be incorrect, as the DNA end agrees better with TRBJ2-7. This clonotype was sampled from a girl between 5 and 17 years old with multiple sclerosis. In DNA form, the CDR3 reads TGTGCCAGCAGACCCGGGACCATATACGAGCAGTACTTC. Encoded protein: CASRPGTIYEQYF.